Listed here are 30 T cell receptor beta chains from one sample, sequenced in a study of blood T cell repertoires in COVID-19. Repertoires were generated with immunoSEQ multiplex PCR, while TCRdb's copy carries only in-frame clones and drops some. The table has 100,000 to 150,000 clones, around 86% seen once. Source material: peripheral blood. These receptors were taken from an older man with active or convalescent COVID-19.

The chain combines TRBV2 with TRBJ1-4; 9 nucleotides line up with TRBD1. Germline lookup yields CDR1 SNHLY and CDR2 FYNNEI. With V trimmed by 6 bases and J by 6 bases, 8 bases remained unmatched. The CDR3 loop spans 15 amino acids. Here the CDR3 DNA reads TGTGCCAGCAGGGAACAGGGGGCGCGGGATGAAAAACTGTTTTTT. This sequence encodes CASREQGARDEKLFF.

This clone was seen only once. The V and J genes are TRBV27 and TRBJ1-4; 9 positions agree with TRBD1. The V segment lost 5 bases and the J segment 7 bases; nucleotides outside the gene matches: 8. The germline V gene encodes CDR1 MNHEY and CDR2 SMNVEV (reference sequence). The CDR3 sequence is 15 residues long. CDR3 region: CASSKDRGRGEKLFF. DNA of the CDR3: TGTGCCAGCAGTAAAGACAGGGGGAGAGGTGAAAAACTGTTTTTT.

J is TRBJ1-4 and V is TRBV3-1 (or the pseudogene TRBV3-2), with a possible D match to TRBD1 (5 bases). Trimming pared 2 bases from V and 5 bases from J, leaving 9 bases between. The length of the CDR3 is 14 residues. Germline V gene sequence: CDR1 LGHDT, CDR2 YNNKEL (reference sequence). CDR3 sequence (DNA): TGTGCCAGCAGCCAAAGACGGGGGAATGAAAAACTGTTTTTT. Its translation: CASSQRRGNEKLFF.

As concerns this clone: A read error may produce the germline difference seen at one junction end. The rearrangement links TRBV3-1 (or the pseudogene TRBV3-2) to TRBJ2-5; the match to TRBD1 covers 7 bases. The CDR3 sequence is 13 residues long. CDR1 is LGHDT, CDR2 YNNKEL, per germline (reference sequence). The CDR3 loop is CASSQAAAGQVDF. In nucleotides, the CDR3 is TGTGCCAGCAGCCAAGCTGCAGCCGGACAGGTGGACTTC.

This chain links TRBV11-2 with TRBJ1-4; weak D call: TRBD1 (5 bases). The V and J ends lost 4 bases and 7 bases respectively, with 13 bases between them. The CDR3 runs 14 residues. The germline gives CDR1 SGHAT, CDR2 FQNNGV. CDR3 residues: CASSSGRRGEKLFF. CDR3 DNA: TGTGCCAGCAGCTCCGGGCGTAGGGGTGAAAAACTGTTTTTT.

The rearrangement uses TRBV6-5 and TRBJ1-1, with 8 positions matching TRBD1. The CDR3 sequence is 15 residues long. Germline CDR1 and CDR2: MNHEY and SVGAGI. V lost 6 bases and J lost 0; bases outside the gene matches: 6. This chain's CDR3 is CASRYTGGMNTEAFF. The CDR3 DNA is TGTGCCAGCAGGTACACAGGGGGGATGAACACTGAAGCTTTCTTT.

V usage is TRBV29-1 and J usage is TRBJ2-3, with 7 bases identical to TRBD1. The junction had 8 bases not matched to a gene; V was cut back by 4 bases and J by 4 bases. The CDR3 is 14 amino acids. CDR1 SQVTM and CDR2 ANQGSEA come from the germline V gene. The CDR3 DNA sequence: TGCAGCGTTGGTAAACAGGGGAGAGCAGATACGCAGTATTTT. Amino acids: CSVGKQGRADTQYF.

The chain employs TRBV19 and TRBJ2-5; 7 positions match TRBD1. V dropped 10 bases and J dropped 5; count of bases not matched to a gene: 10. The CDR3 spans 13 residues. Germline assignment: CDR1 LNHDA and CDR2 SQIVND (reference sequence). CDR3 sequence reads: CAIPGQRKETQYF. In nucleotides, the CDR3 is TGTGCCATTCCGGGACAGAGGAAGGAGACCCAGTACTTC.

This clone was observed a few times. The CDR3 DNA follows: TGTGCCAGCTCACCGCAGTCCACAGATACGCAGTATTTT. Translating it yields CASSPQSTDTQYF. The V gene is TRBV18, the J gene TRBJ2-3; D is uncertain. V was trimmed by 3 bases and J by 2 bases, leaving 6 bases between them. CDR1 is KGHSH, CDR2 LQKENI, per germline. The length of the CDR3 is 13 residues. The whole variable domain, remainder taken from reference TRBV18 and TRBJ2-3, is NAGVMQNPRHLVRRRGQEARLRCSPMKGHSHVYWYRQLPEEGLKFMVYLQKENIIDESGMPKERFSAEFPKEGPSILRIQQVVRGDSAAYFCASSPQSTDTQYFGPGTRLTVL.

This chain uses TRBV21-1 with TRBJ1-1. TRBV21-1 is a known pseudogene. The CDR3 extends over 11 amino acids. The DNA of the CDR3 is TGTGCCAGCAGCCCACCGGAGGAGGCTTTCTTT. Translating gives CASSPPEEAFF.

CDR3 sequence: CASSWDRVTEAFF. CDR3 bases: TGTGCCAGCAGCTGGGACAGGGTCACTGAAGCTTTCTTT. V gene TRBV14 combines with J gene TRBJ1-1; 9 bases align to TRBD1. CDR1 and CDR2 (germline): SGHDN, FVKESK. The trim removed 5 bases at V and 4 bases at J, leaving 2 bases unmatched. The CDR3 is 13 residues long.

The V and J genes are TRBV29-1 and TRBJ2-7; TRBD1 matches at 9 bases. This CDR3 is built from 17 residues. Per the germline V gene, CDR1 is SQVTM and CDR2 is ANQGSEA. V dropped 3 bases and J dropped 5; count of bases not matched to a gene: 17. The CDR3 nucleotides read TGCAGCGTTGAGAAGGGACAGGGCGAAGTGGGACTTGACGAGCAGTACTTC. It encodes CSVEKGQGEVGLDEQYF.

The CDR3 DNA reads as TGTGCCAGCAGGGGCGGGGTGGGAGAGACCCAGTACTTC. It encodes CASRGGVGETQYF. V is TRBV12-3 or TRBV12-4 and J is TRBJ2-5; a possible D gene is TRBD2 (6 bases). V was trimmed by 6 bases and J by 4 bases, leaving 12 bases between them. The CDR3 has 13 amino acids.

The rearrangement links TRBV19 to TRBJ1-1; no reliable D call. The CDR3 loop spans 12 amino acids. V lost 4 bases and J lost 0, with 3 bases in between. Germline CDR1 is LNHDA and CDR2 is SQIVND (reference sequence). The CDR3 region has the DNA TGTGCCAGTAGTAGAGTGAACACTGAAGCTTTCTTT. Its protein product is CASSRVNTEAFF.

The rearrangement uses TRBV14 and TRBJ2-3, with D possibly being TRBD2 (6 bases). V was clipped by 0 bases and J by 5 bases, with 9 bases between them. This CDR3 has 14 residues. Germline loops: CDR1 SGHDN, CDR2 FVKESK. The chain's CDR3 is CASSQEWGEDTQYF. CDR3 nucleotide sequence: TGTGCCAGCAGCCAAGAATGGGGGGAAGATACGCAGTATTTT.

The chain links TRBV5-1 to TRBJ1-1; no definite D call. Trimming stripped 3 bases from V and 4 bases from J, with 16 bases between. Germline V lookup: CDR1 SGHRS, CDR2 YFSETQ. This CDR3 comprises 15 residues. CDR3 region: CASSSDQAAGTEAFF. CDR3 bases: TGCGCCAGCAGCTCCGATCAAGCCGCGGGCACTGAAGCTTTCTTT.

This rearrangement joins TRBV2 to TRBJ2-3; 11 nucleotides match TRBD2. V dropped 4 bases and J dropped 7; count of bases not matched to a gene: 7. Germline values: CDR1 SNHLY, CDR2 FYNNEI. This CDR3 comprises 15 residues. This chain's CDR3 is CASSVSGGALNTQYF. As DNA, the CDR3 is TGTGCCAGCAGTGTTAGCGGGGGGGCCTTGAATACGCAGTATTTT.

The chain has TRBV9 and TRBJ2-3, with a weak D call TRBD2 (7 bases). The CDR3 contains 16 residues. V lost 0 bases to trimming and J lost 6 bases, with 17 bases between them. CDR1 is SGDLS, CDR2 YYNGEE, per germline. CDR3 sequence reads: CASSVGNGGAADTQYF. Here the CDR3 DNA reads TGTGCCAGCAGCGTAGGGAATGGGGGGGCCGCGGATACGCAGTATTTT.

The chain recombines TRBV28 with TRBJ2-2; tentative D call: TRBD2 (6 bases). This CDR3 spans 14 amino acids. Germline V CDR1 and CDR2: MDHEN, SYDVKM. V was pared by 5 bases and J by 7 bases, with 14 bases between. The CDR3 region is CASSKEGLNGELFF. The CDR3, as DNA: TGTGCCAGCAGTAAGGAGGGTCTCAACGGGGAGCTGTTTTTT.

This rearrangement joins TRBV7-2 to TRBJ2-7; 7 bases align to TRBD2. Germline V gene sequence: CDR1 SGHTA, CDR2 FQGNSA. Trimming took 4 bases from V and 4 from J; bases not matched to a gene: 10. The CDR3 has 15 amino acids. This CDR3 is CASSSQPSGKYEQYF. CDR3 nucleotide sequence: TGTGCCAGCAGCTCACAACCGAGCGGGAAGTACGAGCAGTACTTC.

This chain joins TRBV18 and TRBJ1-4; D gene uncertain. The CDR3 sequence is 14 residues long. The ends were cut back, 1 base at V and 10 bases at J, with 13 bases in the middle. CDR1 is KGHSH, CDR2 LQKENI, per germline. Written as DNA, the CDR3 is TGTGCCAGCTCACCACATGACACCGGAGGAAAACTGTTTTTT. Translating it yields CASSPHDTGGKLFF.

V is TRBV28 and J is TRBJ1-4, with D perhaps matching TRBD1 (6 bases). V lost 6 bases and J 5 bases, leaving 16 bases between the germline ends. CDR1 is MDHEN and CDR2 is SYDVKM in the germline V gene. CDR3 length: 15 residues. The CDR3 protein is CASRPAGTRNEKLFF. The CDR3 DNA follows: TGTGCCAGCAGACCCGCCGGGACAAGGAATGAAAAACTGTTTTTT.

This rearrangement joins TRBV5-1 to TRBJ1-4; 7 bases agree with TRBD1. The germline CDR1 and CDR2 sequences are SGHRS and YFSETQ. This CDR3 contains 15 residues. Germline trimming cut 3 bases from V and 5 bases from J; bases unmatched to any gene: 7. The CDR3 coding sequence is TGCGCCAGCAGCTGGACGCCAGGGGGGAATGAAAAACTGTTTTTT. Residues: CASSWTPGGNEKLFF.

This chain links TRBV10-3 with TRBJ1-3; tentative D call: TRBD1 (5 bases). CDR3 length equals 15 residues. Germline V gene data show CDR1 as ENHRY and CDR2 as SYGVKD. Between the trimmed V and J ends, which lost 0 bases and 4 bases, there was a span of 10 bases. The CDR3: CAISESGGRGNTIYF. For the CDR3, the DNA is TGTGCCATCAGTGAGTCGGGGGGTAGAGGAAACACCATATATTTT.

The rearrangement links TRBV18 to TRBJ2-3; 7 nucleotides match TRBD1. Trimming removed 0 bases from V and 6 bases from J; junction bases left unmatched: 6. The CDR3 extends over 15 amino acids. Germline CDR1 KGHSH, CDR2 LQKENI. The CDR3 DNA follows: TGTGCCAGCTCACCACCGGTGACAGGGAGCGATACGCAGTATTTT. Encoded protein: CASSPPVTGSDTQYF.

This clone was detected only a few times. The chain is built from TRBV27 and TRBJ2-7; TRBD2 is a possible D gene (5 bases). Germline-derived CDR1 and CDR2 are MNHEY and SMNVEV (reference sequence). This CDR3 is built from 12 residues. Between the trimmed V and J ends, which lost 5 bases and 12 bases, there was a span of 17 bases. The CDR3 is CASSPNLGLMYF. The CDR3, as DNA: TGTGCCAGCAGTCCAAACCTAGGACTCATGTACTTC.

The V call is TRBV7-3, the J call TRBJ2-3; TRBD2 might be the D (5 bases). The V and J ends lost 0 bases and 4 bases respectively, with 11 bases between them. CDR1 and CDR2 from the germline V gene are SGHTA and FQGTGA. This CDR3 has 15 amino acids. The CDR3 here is CASSLTGLVSDTQYF. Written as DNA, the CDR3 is TGTGCCAGCAGCTTAACCGGACTGGTGTCAGATACGCAGTATTTT.

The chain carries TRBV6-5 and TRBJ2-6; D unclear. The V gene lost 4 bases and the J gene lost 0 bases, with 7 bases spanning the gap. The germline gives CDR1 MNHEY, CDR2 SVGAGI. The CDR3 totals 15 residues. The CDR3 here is CASSSEISGANVLTF. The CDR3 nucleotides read TGTGCCAGCAGTTCGGAGATCTCTGGGGCCAACGTCCTGACTTTC.

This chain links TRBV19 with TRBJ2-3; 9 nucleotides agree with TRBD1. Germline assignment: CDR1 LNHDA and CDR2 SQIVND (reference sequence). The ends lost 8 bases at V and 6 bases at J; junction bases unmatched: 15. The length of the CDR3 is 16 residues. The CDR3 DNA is TGTGCCAGTGTTTCTTCCGGGACAGGGTACGGGGATACGCAGTATTTT. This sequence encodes CASVSSGTGYGDTQYF.

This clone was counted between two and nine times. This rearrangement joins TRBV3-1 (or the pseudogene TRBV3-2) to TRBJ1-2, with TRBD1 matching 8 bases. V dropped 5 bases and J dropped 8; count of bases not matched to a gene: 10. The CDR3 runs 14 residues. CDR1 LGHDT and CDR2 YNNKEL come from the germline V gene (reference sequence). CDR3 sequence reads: CASSLRTGLGGYTF. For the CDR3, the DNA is TGTGCCAGCAGCTTACGGACAGGGTTAGGGGGCTACACCTTC.